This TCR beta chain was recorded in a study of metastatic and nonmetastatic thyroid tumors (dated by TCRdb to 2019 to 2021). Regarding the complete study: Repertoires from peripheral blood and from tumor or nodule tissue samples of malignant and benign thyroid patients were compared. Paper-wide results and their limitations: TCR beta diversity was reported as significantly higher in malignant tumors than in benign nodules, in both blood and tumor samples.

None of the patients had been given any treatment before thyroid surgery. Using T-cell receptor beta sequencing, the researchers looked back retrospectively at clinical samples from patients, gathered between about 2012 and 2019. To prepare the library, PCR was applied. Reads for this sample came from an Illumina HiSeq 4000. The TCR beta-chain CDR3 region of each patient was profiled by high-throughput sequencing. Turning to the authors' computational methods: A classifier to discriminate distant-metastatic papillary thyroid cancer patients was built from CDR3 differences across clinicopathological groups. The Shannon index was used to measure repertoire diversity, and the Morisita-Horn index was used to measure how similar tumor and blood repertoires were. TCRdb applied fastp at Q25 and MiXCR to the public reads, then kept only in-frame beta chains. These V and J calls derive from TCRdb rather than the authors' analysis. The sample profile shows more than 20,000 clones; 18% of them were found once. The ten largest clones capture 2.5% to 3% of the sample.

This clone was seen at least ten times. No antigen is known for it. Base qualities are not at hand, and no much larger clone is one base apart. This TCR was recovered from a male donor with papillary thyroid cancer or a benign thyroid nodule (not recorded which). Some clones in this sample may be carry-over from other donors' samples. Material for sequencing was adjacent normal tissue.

The nucleotides are TGTGCCAGCAGTTTAACGGGGGTAGAAGGGGCCAACGTCCTGACTTTC. Translated, it gives CASSLTGVEGANVLTF. The rearrangement combines TRBV27 with TRBJ2-6; TRBD2 is perhaps the D gene, given 6 matching bases. The CDR3, from cysteine to phenylalanine, totals 16 residues. The read is trimmed to its CDR3 DNA, 48 bases read in frame from base 1. Per the germline V gene (reference sequence), MNHEY is the CDR1 and SMNVEV is the CDR2. V is clipped by 2 bases and J by 4 bases, and the sequence between their germline boundaries is 12 bases long.